What follows are 17 T cell receptor beta chains derived from one specimen sequenced in a study of radiotherapy plus CTLA-4 blockade in lung cancer. Here immunoSEQ multiplex PCR was the method, and the copy in TCRdb shows in-frame clones only, minus some. This sample carries 25,000 to 35,000 clones, about 81% of them seen once, and the ten largest clones take around 23%. The sample in question was peripheral blood, obtained from a patient treated with radiotherapy plus ipilimumab. These receptor sequences come from a human donor with non-small cell lung cancer that progressed on radiotherapy plus ipilimumab.

The chain links TRBV5-1 to TRBJ2-1; D not certain. The V gene lost 2 bases and the J gene lost 7 bases, with 10 bases spanning the gap. This CDR3 spans 13 amino acids. Germline V CDR1 and CDR2: SGHRS, YFSETQ. Written as DNA, the CDR3 is TGCGCCAGCAGCTTTAGCAGCCGAAATGAGCAGTTCTTC. This sequence encodes CASSFSSRNEQFF. Full variable domain (missing parts from reference TRBV5-1 and TRBJ2-1): KAGVTQTPRYLIKTRGQQVTLSCSPISGHRSVSWYQQTPGQGLQFLFEYFSETQRNKGNFPGRFSGRQFSNSRSEMNVSTLELGDSALYLCASSFSSRNEQFFGPGTRLTVL.

The chain joins TRBV19 to TRBJ2-1, with D possibly being TRBD2 (7 bases). The CDR3 totals 15 residues. The germline CDR1 and CDR2 sequences are LNHDA and SQIVND (reference sequence). The V end lost 7 bases, the J end lost 2 bases, and 15 bases lay between the germline ends. CDR3 residues: CASTVGGLTYNEQFF. CDR3 nucleotides: TGTGCCAGTACCGTGGGGGGGCTCACCTACAATGAGCAGTTCTTC.

The genes are TRBV9 and TRBJ1-4; D perhaps matches TRBD1 (6 bases). Germline V gene sequence: CDR1 SGDLS, CDR2 YYNGEE. The CDR3 contains 15 residues. The V and J ends lost 4 bases and 3 bases respectively, with 13 bases between them. The CDR3 protein is CASSIQTGANEKLFF. The CDR3 coding sequence is TGTGCCAGCAGCATCCAGACAGGAGCTAATGAAAAACTGTTTTTT.

The chain carries TRBV5-1 and TRBJ1-2; perhaps TRBD1 as D (6 bases). Trimming left V 0 bases short and J 7 bases short, with 13 bases between. The CDR3 has 14 residues. Germline V gene data show CDR1 as SGHRS and CDR2 as YFSETQ. DNA of the CDR3: TGCGCCAGCAGCTTGGATCTGGGGGCGGCTGGCTACACCTTC. This gives the protein CASSLDLGAAGYTF.

This chain uses TRBV14 with TRBJ1-1; D gene ambiguous. This CDR3 comprises 13 residues. Trimming took off 1 base at V and 1 base at J, with 4 bases between the two ends. Looked up from germline, CDR1 is SGHDN and CDR2 is FVKESK. The CDR3 DNA sequence: TGTGCCAGCAGCCAAGTCGGGAACACTGAAGCTTTCTTT. Its protein product is CASSQVGNTEAFF.

The chain links TRBV4-3 to TRBJ2-3; 7 bases fit TRBD2. Unmatched junction bases numbered 10, after V lost 0 bases and J lost 7 bases. This CDR3 spans 16 amino acids. Germline V lookup: CDR1 LGHNA, CDR2 YSLEER. The CDR3 sequence: CASSQDTSGVSHTQYF. The CDR3 nucleotides read TGCGCCAGCAGCCAAGATACCAGCGGGGTCTCTCATACGCAGTATTTT.

The table lists this clone with a few counts. The genes are TRBV29-1 and TRBJ1-2; 7 bases match TRBD1. J lost 6 bases, V lost 3 bases, and 7 bases had no gene match. The germline gives CDR1 SQVTM, CDR2 ANQGSEA. The length of the CDR3 is 13 residues. The CDR3 region is CSVEAQGGDGYTF. The DNA of the CDR3 is TGCAGCGTTGAGGCGCAGGGGGGTGATGGCTACACCTTC.

The chain employs TRBV25-1 and TRBJ2-7, with 12 bases fitting TRBD1. Trimming at V came to 8 bases and at J to 5 bases, leaving 4 bases not matched to a gene. The germline V gene has CDR1 MGHDK and CDR2 SYGVNS. This CDR3 is 13 amino acids long. DNA of the CDR3: TGTGCCAGCGGGGGGACAGGGGGCCACGAGCAGTACTTC. It translates to CASGGTGGHEQYF.

V usage is TRBV5-5 and J usage is TRBJ1-6; D possibly corresponds to TRBD1 (5 bases). Trimming shortened V by 0 bases and J by 13 bases, and 14 bases separated the two germline ends. Germline V gene data show CDR1 as SGHKS and CDR2 as YYEKEE (reference sequence). This CDR3 is 14 amino acids long. CDR3 nucleotides: TGTGCCAGCAGCTTGGCAGACAGTTACGGTCCCCTCCACTTT. It is translated as CASSLADSYGPLHF.

The chain is built from TRBV2 and TRBJ2-2; the D gene is possibly TRBD2 (6 bases). The CDR3 sequence is 13 residues long. V gave up 7 bases and J gave up 5 bases, with 11 bases separating them. Germline CDR1 SNHLY, CDR2 FYNNEI. The CDR3 loop reads CASKVGGTGELFF. CDR3 nucleotides: TGTGCCAGCAAAGTGGGGGGAACCGGGGAGCTGTTTTTT.

This chain connects TRBV7-2 to TRBJ2-3; 9 nucleotides align to TRBD2. The V segment lost 7 bases and the J segment 4 bases; nucleotides outside the gene matches: 6. The CDR3 consists of 14 residues. CDR1 and CDR2 from the germline V gene are SGHTA and FQGNSA. The CDR3 DNA follows: TGTGCCAGCACGCCGGGCGGGGGGGCAGATACGCAGTATTTT. The encoded protein is CASTPGGGADTQYF. The whole variable domain, filled in from reference TRBV7-2 and TRBJ2-3, reads GAGVSQSPSNKVTEKGKDVELRCDPISGHTALYWYRQSLGQGLEFLIYFQGNSAPDKSGLPSDRFSAERTGGSVSTLTIQRTQQEDSAVYLCASTPGGGADTQYFGPGTRLTVL.

This clone was recorded once. The chain has TRBV28 and TRBJ1-5, with D possibly being TRBD1 (5 bases). In germline, CDR1 is MDHEN, CDR2 SYDVKM. Trimming removed 6 bases at V and 6 bases at J, with 15 bases between. There are 14 residues in the CDR3. CDR3 sequence (DNA): TGTGCCAGCAGCAGGGTGTTTACGAGTCAGCCCCAGCATTTT. Its translation is CASSRVFTSQPQHF.

J is TRBJ1-5 and V is TRBV6-4, with D tentatively TRBD1 (6 bases). V lost 4 bases and J lost 6, with 10 bases in between. Germline V gene sequence: CDR1 MRHNA, CDR2 SNTAGT. The CDR3 has 13 amino acids. The CDR3 spells CASSGQVGQPQHF. CDR3 in DNA: TGTGCCAGCAGTGGACAGGTCGGTCAGCCCCAGCATTTT.

The chain is built from TRBV18 and TRBJ2-3; D is perhaps TRBD2 (5 bases). This CDR3 contains 13 residues. The V gene's germline CDR1 is KGHSH and CDR2 LQKENI. The V end was cut by 2 bases, the J end by 6 bases, with 9 bases between. Written as DNA, the CDR3 is TGTGCCAGCTCACCAACGGGGAAGGATACGCAGTATTTT. Translation gives CASSPTGKDTQYF.

The chain links TRBV4-3 to TRBJ2-1; a possible D gene is TRBD2 (6 bases). Trimming took 0 bases from V and 1 from J, leaving 10 bases between them. CDR1 and CDR2 (germline): LGHNA, YSLEER. This CDR3 contains 16 residues. CDR3 bases: TGCGCCAGCAGCCAAGATGGGCGGGAATCCTACAATGAGCAGTTCTTC. As protein: CASSQDGRESYNEQFF.

This rearrangement joins TRBV7-2 to TRBJ2-5, with D perhaps matching TRBD2 (7 bases). The V and J ends lost 3 bases and 5 bases respectively, with 16 bases between them. The CDR3 totals 15 residues. The germline CDR1 and CDR2 sequences are SGHTA and FQGNSA. CDR3 in DNA: TGTGCCAGCAGCTTGCCGGGGGGCCCGTCCGAGACCCAGTACTTC. It yields the protein CASSLPGGPSETQYF.

This clone was seen a few times. The genes are TRBV6-1 and TRBJ2-3; a possible D gene is TRBD2 (5 bases). Trimming pared 0 bases from V and 1 base from J, leaving 14 bases between. The CDR3 covers 17 residues. Germline values: CDR1 MNHNS, CDR2 SASEGT. DNA for the CDR3: TGTGCCAGCAGTGAAGCCCGGGCTAGCCTAGGCACAGATACGCAGTATTTT. Protein sequence: CASSEARASLGTDTQYF.